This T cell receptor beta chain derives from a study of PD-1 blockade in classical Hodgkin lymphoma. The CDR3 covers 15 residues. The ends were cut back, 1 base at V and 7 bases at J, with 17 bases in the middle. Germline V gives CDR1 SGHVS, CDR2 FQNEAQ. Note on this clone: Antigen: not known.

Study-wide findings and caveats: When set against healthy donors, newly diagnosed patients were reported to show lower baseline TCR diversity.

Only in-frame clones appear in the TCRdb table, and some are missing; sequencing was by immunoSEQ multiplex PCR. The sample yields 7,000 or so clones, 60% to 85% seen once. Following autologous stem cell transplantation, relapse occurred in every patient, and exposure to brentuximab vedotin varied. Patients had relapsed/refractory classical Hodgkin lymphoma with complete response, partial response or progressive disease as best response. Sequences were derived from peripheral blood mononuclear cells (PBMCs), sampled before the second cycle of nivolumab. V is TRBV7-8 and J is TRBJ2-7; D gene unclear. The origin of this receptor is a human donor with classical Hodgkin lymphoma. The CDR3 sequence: CASSLVAVLGHEQYF. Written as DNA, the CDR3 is TGTGCCAGCAGCTTAGTAGCAGTCTTGGGTCATGAGCAGTACTTC.